The source of this T cell receptor beta chain is a study of CD8 T cells in ankylosing spondylitis. Many counts were recorded for this clonotype. TCRdb re-called the 5' RACE reads with MiXCR, one entry per CDR3 protein. Of 200,000 to 250,000 distinct CDR3 sequences in the sample, 8.2% were seen once. Germline V gene data show CDR1 as SGHVS and CDR2 as FQNEAQ. V shed 1 base, J shed 3 bases, and the junction held 6 bases outside the gene matches. CDR3 length: 16 residues. The TCR sequence derives from a female donor with ankylosing spondylitis or in good health (not recorded which). This chain links TRBV7-8 with TRBJ2-1; 7 nucleotides agree with TRBD2. The sample comprised blood, either unsorted or a sorted T cell fraction (not recorded which). The CDR3 DNA is TGTGCCAGCAGCTTAGGGACTAGAGTAGTCTACAATGAGCAGTTCTTC. Its translation: CASSLGTRVVYNEQFF. Full variable domain (missing parts from reference TRBV7-8 and TRBJ2-1): GAGVSQSPRYKVAKRGQDVALRCDPISGHVSLFWYQQALGQGPEFLTYFQNEAQLDKSGLPSDRFFAERPEGSVSTLKIQRTQQEDSAVYLCASSLGTRVVYNEQFFGPGTRLTVL.